A single sample gave rise to the 17 T cell receptor beta chains below, sequenced in a study of T cell responses to AZD1222 COVID-19 vaccine. Produced via immunoSEQ multiplex PCR; TCRdb's table is partial and in-frame only. Of about 110,000 clones in the sample, 87% were seen once. The sample in question was peripheral blood, obtained on day 0 of AZD1222 vaccination. The receptors originated from an adult in good health.

V gene TRBV6-5 combines with J gene TRBJ2-7; TRBD2 aligns across 10 bases. Trimming took 6 bases from V and 2 from J; bases not matched to a gene: 7. Germline values: CDR1 MNHEY, CDR2 SVGAGI. The CDR3 consists of 15 residues. This CDR3 is CASSYSGGTTYEQYF. In DNA, the CDR3 is TGTGCCAGCAGCTATAGCGGGGGGACAACCTACGAGCAGTACTTC.

The chain recombines TRBV11-1 with TRBJ1-5; D is unresolved. The V end was cut by 1 base, the J end by 3 bases, with 10 bases between. Looked up from germline, CDR1 is SGHAT and CDR2 is FQDESV (reference sequence). CDR3 size: 15 residues. The CDR3 protein is CASSLDGPPNQPQHF. In DNA form, the CDR3 reads TGTGCCAGCAGCTTAGATGGGCCGCCCAATCAGCCCCAGCATTTT.

The V call is TRBV28, the J call TRBJ2-1; TRBD2 matches 8 bases. CDR3 size: 17 residues. J gave up 4 bases and V 3 bases, and 11 bases lay outside the gene matches. Germline values: CDR1 MDHEN, CDR2 SYDVKM. CDR3 coding DNA: TGTGCCAGCAGTTTTACGCCTAGTGCTAGCGGGTACAATGAGCAGTTCTTC. Protein sequence: CASSFTPSASGYNEQFF.

This chain joins TRBV16 and TRBJ2-1; TRBD2 agrees at 7 bases. Germline loops: CDR1 KGHSY, CDR2 FQNENV. V shed 4 bases, J shed 3 bases, and the junction held 9 bases outside the gene matches. The CDR3 consists of 16 residues. The CDR3 DNA reads as TGTGCCAGCAGCCTCGCCTTAGCGGGTATCTACAATGAGCAGTTCTTC. This encodes CASSLALAGIYNEQFF.

The chain couples TRBV18 to TRBJ2-1; D is possibly TRBD1 (5 bases). This CDR3 has 13 residues. V was shortened by 3 bases and J by 5 bases, with 8 bases between the two germline ends. Germline CDR1 reads KGHSH; CDR2 reads LQKENI. The CDR3 is CASSPGLDNEQFF. The DNA of the CDR3 is TGTGCCAGCTCACCGGGGCTTGACAATGAGCAGTTCTTC.

The rearrangement joins TRBV4-1 to TRBJ2-7; D ambiguous. Germline V gene sequence: CDR1 MGHRA, CDR2 YSYEKL. V dropped 2 bases and J dropped 9 bases, with 20 bases sitting between them. This CDR3 has 15 amino acids. CDR3 in DNA: TGCGCCAGCAGCCAAAGGGATGGGGTACCCGTGCCGCAGTACTTC. It specifies CASSQRDGVPVPQYF.

This clone has only a few counts. The J gene is TRBJ1-2, the V gene TRBV18; the D is unclear. Germline V lookup: CDR1 KGHSH, CDR2 LQKENI. CDR3 length: 14 amino acids. V was shortened by 6 bases and J by 8 bases, with 19 bases between the two germline ends. The CDR3 loop is CASSPTSGGDGYTF. The CDR3 bases are TGTGCCAGCTCCCCTACCTCGGGAGGTGACGGCTACACCTTC.

This clone was detected only a few times. The chain couples TRBV7-2 to TRBJ2-7; D gene ambiguous. The germline CDR1 and CDR2 sequences are SGHTA and FQGNSA. The germline V and J ends were trimmed by 7 bases and 3 bases, with 7 bases remaining between them. The CDR3 has 11 residues. Here the CDR3 DNA reads TGTGCCAGCACCTTCAGCTACGAGCAGTACTTC. Translated, it gives CASTFSYEQYF.

The rearrangement links TRBV21-1 to TRBJ1-3; the listed D gene, TRBD1, was not tested against the DNA. TRBV21-1 is a recognized pseudogene. This CDR3 has 16 residues. The CDR3 is CASSTQDTSSGNTIYF. The CDR3 region has the DNA TGTGCCAGCAGCACCCAAGACACGAGCTCTGGAAACACCATATATTTT.

V usage is TRBV19 and J usage is TRBJ1-3, with TRBD1 matching over 7 bases. This CDR3 has 14 residues. V shed 4 bases and J 2 bases; nucleotides not matched to a gene: 2. Germline CDR1 reads LNHDA; CDR2 reads SQIVND (reference sequence). CDR3 bases: TGTGCCAGTAGTACTCAGGGGGCTGGAAACACCATATATTTT. It is translated as CASSTQGAGNTIYF.

CDR3 in amino acids: CASSKLAGTGELFF. For the CDR3, the DNA is TGCGCCAGCAGTAAACTAGCGGGCACCGGGGAGCTGTTTTTT. The chain has TRBV10-1 and TRBJ2-2, with 9 nucleotides matching TRBD2. The CDR3 is made up of 14 amino acids. From germline, CDR1 is WNHNN and CDR2 SYGVQD (reference sequence). Trimming cost V 5 bases and J 4 bases; bases outside gene matches: 2.

V is TRBV7-8 and J is TRBJ2-3; D is perhaps TRBD2 (5 bases). Germline V gene data show CDR1 as SGHVS and CDR2 as FQNEAQ. The CDR3 has 15 amino acids. V lost 2 bases and J 2 bases, leaving 11 bases between the germline ends. As DNA, the CDR3 is TGTGCCAGCAGCTTATTGCGGGTGTCCACAGATACGCAGTATTTT. This gives the protein CASSLLRVSTDTQYF. The full variable domain, completed using reference TRBV7-8 and TRBJ2-3, is GAGVSQSPRYKVAKRGQDVALRCDPISGHVSLFWYQQALGQGPEFLTYFQNEAQLDKSGLPSDRFFAERPEGSVSTLKIQRTQQEDSAVYLCASSLLRVSTDTQYFGPGTRLTVL.

The chain couples TRBV24-1 to TRBJ1-2; 8 nucleotides agree with TRBD1. The trim removed 4 bases at V and 3 bases at J, leaving 6 bases unmatched. Germline CDR1 KGHDR, CDR2 SFDVKD. This CDR3 region has 15 residues. CDR3 residues: CATSDEQGGHYGYTF. CDR3 in DNA: TGTGCCACCAGTGACGAACAGGGGGGGCACTATGGCTACACCTTC.

This chain uses TRBV7-2 with TRBJ1-2; D is undetermined. Germline CDR1 is SGHTA and CDR2 is FQGNSA. CDR3 length: 13 amino acids. The V and J ends lost 1 base and 8 bases respectively, with 11 bases between them. The CDR3 protein is CASSLGGRGGYTF. The CDR3, as DNA: TGTGCCAGCAGCTTAGGGGGTCGGGGAGGCTACACCTTC. Supplemented by reference TRBV7-2 and TRBJ1-2, the full variable domain reads GAGVSQSPSNKVTEKGKDVELRCDPISGHTALYWYRQSLGQGLEFLIYFQGNSAPDKSGLPSDRFSAERTGGSVSTLTIQRTQQEDSAVYLCASSLGGRGGYTFGSGTRLTVV.

The chain is built from TRBV7-6 and TRBJ2-6; D is possibly TRBD1 or TRBD2 (5 bases each). The CDR3 contains 17 residues. Germline values: CDR1 SGHVS, CDR2 FNYEAQ. V was pared by 6 bases and J by 1 base, with 16 bases between. The CDR3 protein is CASSFDSRLSGANVLTF. The CDR3 DNA is TGTGCCAGCAGTTTCGACAGTAGACTATCTGGGGCCAACGTCCTGACTTTC. The full variable domain, rest sourced from reference TRBV7-6 and TRBJ2-6, is GAGVSQSPRYKVTKRGQDVALRCDPISGHVSLYWYRQALGQGPEFLTYFNYEAQQDKSGLPNDRFSAERPEGSISTLTIQRTEQRDSAMYRCASSFDSRLSGANVLTFGAGSRLTVL.

CDR3 sequence: CASSPAGLNTEAFF. Written as DNA, the CDR3 is TGTGCCAGTAGTCCCGCGGGATTGAACACTGAAGCTTTCTTT. This chain connects TRBV19 to TRBJ1-1; no definite D call. V was shortened by 5 bases and J by 0 bases, with 10 bases between the two germline ends. Germline V lookup: CDR1 LNHDA, CDR2 SQIVND (reference sequence). The CDR3 extends over 14 amino acids.

The chain is built from TRBV3-1 (or the pseudogene TRBV3-2) and TRBJ1-1; weak D call: TRBD1 (5 bases). Looked up from germline, CDR1 is LGHDT and CDR2 is YNNKEL (reference sequence). The V end was cut by 6 bases, the J end by 5 bases, with 13 bases between. This CDR3 has 13 amino acids. CDR3 sequence (DNA): TGTGCCAGCAGGAGGGGAGTTGGGACTGAAGCTTTCTTT. Translated: CASRRGVGTEAFF.